This T cell receptor beta chain was recovered during a study of T cell responses to AZD1222 COVID-19 vaccine. Study-wide points: The donor cohort was predominantly white British with a female majority, and clonal diversity may have been underestimated.

As to this clone: The target antigen is unknown.

The assay was immunoSEQ multiplex PCR, and TCRdb's table has in-frame clones only and misses some. The sample lists roughly 120,000 clones, approximately 90% occurring once. The CDR3 consists of 14 residues. Germline assignment: CDR1 MGHRA and CDR2 YSYEKL. The V and J ends lost 2 bases and 8 bases, in that order; junction bases with no gene match: 6. This sample comprised peripheral blood, obtained 28 days after the second AZD1222 dose. The sequence came from an adult who received the AZD1222 COVID-19 vaccine. The chain carries TRBV4-1 and TRBJ1-2, with 9 nucleotides matching TRBD1. The chain's CDR3 is CASSQPGTGTGYTF. The CDR3 DNA sequence: TGCGCCAGCAGCCAACCCGGGACAGGGACCGGCTACACCTTC.